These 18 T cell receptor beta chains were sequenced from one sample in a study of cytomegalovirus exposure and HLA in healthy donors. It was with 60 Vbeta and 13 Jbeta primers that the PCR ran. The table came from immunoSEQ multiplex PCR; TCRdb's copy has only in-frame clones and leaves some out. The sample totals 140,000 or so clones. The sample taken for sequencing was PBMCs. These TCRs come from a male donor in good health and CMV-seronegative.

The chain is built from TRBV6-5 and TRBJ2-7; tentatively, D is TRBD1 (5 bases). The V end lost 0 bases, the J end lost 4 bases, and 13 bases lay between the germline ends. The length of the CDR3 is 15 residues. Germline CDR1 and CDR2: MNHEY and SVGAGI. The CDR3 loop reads CASSYSNQGNYEQYF. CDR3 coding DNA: TGTGCCAGCAGTTACTCGAACCAGGGAAATTACGAGCAGTACTTC.

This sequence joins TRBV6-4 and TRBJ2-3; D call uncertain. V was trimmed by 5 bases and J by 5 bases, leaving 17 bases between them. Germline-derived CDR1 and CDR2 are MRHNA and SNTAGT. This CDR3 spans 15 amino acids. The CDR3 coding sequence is TGTGCCAGCAGTCCCCCTCCCGTGGGCGAAGATACGCAGTATTTT. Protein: CASSPPPVGEDTQYF.

The CDR3 bases are TGTGCCAGCAGCTTACGCGGGGGCAACACTGAAGCTTTCTTT. This encodes CASSLRGGNTEAFF. V and J are TRBV11-2 and TRBJ1-1; D is possibly TRBD1 (6 bases). V lost 2 bases and J 2 bases, leaving 9 bases between the germline ends. Germline CDR1 and CDR2: SGHAT and FQNNGV. This CDR3 contains 14 residues.

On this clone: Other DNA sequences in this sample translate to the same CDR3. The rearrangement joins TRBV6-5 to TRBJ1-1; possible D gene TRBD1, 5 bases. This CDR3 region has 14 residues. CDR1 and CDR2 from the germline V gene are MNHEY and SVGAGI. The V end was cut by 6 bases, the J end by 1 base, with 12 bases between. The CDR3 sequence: CASRRGSKNTEAFF. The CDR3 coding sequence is TGTGCCAGCAGGCGGGGGTCAAAGAACACTGAAGCTTTCTTT.

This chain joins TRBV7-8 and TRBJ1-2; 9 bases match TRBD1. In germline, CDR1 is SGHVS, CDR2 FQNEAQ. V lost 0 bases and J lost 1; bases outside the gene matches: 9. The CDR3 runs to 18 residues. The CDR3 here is CASSLAAGTGPLNYGYTF. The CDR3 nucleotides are TGTGCCAGCAGCTTAGCGGCCGGGACAGGGCCCCTTAACTATGGCTACACCTTC.

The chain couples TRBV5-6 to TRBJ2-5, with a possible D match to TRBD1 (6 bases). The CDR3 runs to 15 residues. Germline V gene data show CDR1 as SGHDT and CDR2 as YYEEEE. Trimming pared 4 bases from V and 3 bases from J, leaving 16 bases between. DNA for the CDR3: TGTGCCAGCAGCGCACAGGGCTGGGAGAAAGAGACCCAGTACTTC. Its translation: CASSAQGWEKETQYF.

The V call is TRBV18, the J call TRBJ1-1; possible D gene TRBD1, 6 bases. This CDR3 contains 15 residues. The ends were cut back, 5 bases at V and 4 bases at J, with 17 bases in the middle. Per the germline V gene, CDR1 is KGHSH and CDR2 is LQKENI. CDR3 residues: CASSSDRSRSTEAFF. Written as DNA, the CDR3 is TGTGCCAGCTCATCTGACAGGTCCCGAAGCACTGAAGCTTTCTTT.

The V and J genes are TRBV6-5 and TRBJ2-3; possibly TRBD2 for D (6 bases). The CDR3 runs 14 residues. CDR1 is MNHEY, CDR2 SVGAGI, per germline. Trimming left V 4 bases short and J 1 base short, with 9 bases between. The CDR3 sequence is CASSSWGGTDTQYF. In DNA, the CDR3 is TGTGCCAGCAGTTCTTGGGGGGGCACAGATACGCAGTATTTT.

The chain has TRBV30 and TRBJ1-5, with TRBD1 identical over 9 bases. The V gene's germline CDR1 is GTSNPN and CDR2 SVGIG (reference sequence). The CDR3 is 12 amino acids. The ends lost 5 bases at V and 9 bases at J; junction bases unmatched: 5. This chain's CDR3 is CAWGTGLRPQHF. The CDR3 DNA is TGTGCCTGGGGGACAGGGTTAAGGCCCCAGCATTTT.

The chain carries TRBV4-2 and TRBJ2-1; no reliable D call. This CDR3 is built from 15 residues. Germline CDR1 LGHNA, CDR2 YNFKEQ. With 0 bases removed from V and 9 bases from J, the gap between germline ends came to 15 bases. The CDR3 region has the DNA TGTGCCAGCAGCCAAGAAGTCAGGATGGGTGGTGAGCAGTTCTTC. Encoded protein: CASSQEVRMGGEQFF.

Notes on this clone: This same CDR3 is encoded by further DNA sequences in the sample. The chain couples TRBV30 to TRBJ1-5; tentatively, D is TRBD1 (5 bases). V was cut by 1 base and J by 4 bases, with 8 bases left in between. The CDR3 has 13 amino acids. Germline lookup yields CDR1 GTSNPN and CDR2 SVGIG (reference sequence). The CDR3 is CAWSGGDNQPQHF. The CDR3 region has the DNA TGTGCCTGGAGTGGGGGGGATAATCAGCCCCAGCATTTT.

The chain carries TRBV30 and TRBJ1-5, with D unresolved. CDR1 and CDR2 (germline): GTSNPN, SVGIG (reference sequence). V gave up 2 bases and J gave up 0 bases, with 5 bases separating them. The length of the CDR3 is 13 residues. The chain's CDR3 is CAWSYNSNQPQHF. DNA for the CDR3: TGTGCCTGGAGTTATAATAGCAATCAGCCCCAGCATTTT.

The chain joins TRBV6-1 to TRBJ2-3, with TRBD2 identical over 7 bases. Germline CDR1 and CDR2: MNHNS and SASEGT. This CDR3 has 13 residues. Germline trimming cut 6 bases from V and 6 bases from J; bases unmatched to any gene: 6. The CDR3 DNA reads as TGTGCCAGCAGGTGGAGGGGAGGGGATACGCAGTATTTT. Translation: CASRWRGGDTQYF.

The CDR3 bases are TGTGCCAATGGACAGGCCTATGGCTACACCTTC. It encodes CANGQAYGYTF. The chain couples TRBV19 to TRBJ1-2; the match to TRBD1 covers 7 bases. The CDR3 is 11 amino acids. CDR1 LNHDA and CDR2 SQIVND come from the germline V gene (reference sequence). Trimming cost V 10 bases and J 4 bases; bases outside gene matches: 3.

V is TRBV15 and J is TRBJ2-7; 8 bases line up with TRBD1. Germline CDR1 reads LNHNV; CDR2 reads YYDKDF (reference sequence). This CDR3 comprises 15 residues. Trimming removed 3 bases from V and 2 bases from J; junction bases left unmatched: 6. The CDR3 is CATSRERTGTYEQYF. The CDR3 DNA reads TGTGCCACCAGCAGGGAGAGGACAGGGACCTACGAGCAGTACTTC.

CDR3 DNA: TGTGCCAGCAGCCAGACAGTAAACACTGAAGCTTTCTTT. This translates into CASSQTVNTEAFF. The rearrangement joins TRBV7-9 to TRBJ1-1; TRBD1 is a possible D gene (5 bases). The ends were cut back, 5 bases at V and 2 bases at J, with 9 bases in the middle. The CDR3 has 13 amino acids. Per the germline V gene, CDR1 is SEHNR and CDR2 is FQNEAQ (reference sequence).

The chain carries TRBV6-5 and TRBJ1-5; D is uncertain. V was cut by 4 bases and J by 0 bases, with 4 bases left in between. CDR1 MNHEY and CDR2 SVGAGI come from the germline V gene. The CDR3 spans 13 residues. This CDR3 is CASSFSSNQPQHF. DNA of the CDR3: TGTGCCAGCAGTTTTAGTAGCAATCAGCCCCAGCATTTT.

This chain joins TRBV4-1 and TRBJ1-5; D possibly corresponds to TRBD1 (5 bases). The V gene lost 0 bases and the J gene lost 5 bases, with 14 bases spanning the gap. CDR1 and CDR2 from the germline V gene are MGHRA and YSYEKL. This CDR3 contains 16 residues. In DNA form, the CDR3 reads TGCGCCAGCAGCCAAGATGGAGGGGCGGGGGATCAGCCCCAGCATTTT. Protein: CASSQDGGAGDQPQHF.